The 13 T cell receptor beta chains listed next were all sequenced from one sample in a study of CD8+CD57+ T cells in acquired aplastic anemia. In patients chosen for sequencing, flow cytometry had shown CD8+CD57+ cell expansion. Profiles of TCR beta VDJ and CDR3 were generated from a genomic DNA template. TCRdb called the reads again in MiXCR, with one record for every CDR3 protein. The sample has about 160,000 distinct CDR3 sequences, around half seen once. Source material: sorted CD4+, CD8+, or CD8+CD57+ T cells (not recorded which) from PBMCs. Receptor source: a human donor with aplastic anemia.

This clonotype has at least ten counts. The chain has TRBV20-1 and TRBJ2-1; 7 nucleotides agree with TRBD2. Germline V lookup: CDR1 DFQATT, CDR2 SNEGSKA (reference sequence). The junction had 12 bases not matched to a gene; V was cut back by 5 bases and J by 5 bases. This CDR3 comprises 15 residues. As DNA, the CDR3 is TGCAGTGCTTCGAATCCTGAGCGGGGCAACAATGAGCAGTTCTTC. This translates into CSASNPERGNNEQFF.

The chain carries TRBV20-1 and TRBJ2-5, with D perhaps TRBD2 (7 bases). The length of the CDR3 is 13 residues. Per germline, CDR1 DFQATT and CDR2 SNEGSKA (reference sequence). V was clipped by 3 bases and J by 4 bases, with 12 bases between them. CDR3 coding DNA: TGCAGTGCTAGGAGGGGGGGGCCAGAGACCCAGTACTTC. Translated, it gives CSARRGGPETQYF.

J is TRBJ1-2 and V is TRBV24-1; D gene ambiguous. V was shortened by 4 bases and J by 5 bases, with 13 bases between the two germline ends. Germline loops: CDR1 KGHDR, CDR2 SFDVKD. This CDR3 contains 14 residues. The CDR3 sequence: CATSDPRGTYGYTF. The CDR3 DNA is TGTGCCACCAGTGACCCCCGCGGCACGTATGGCTACACCTTC.

As to this clonotype: A much larger clone differs by one base, so this may be a read error. The V gene is TRBV5-1, the J gene TRBJ2-7, with D perhaps TRBD1 (6 bases). The germline V gene has CDR1 SGHRS and CDR2 YFSETQ. CDR3 length: 13 amino acids. The DNA for the CDR3 is TGCGCCAGCAGCTGGGGACAAGCCTACGGGCAGTACTTC. It is translated as CASSWGQAYGQYF.

This clonotype was detected once. The V gene is TRBV12-5, the J gene TRBJ1-2; D gene uncertain. V dropped 2 bases and J dropped 4 bases, with 2 bases sitting between them. The CDR3 length is 11 residues. Germline assignment: CDR1 LGHNT and CDR2 FRNRAP. The CDR3 region is CASGLSYGYTF. The CDR3 bases are TGTGCTAGTGGTTTGTCCTATGGCTACACCTTC.

This clonotype showed up many times. The CDR3 DNA sequence: TGTGCCAGCAGGGAAACCGGGGGCCAAGAGACCCAGTACTTC. Encoded protein: CASRETGGQETQYF. V usage is TRBV7-2 and J usage is TRBJ2-5; D is perhaps TRBD2 (6 bases). Germline CDR1 reads SGHTA; CDR2 reads FQGNSA. V shed 6 bases and J shed 1 base, with 12 bases lying between them. The CDR3 is 14 residues long.

This clonotype was recorded a few times. The rearrangement uses TRBV20-1 and TRBJ2-7; TRBD2 matches at 12 bases. CDR1 is DFQATT and CDR2 is SNEGSKA in the germline V gene (reference sequence). The CDR3 runs 12 residues. The V segment lost 6 bases and the J segment 5 bases; nucleotides outside the gene matches: 2. CDR3 sequence reads: CSALAGGDEQYF. For the CDR3, the DNA is TGCAGTGCCCTAGCGGGAGGGGACGAGCAGTACTTC.

The chain joins TRBV24-1 to TRBJ2-7, with 12 bases that match TRBD2. Trimming removed 4 bases from V and 2 bases from J; junction bases left unmatched: 2. Germline V gene data show CDR1 as KGHDR and CDR2 as SFDVKD. The CDR3 is made up of 15 amino acids. CDR3 in DNA: TGTGCCACCAGTGACCCTAGCGGGAGGGCCTACGAGCAGTACTTC. Its protein product is CATSDPSGRAYEQYF.

Comments on this clonotype: At one end the junction does not follow the germline gene, possibly because of a read error. The CDR3 loop is CASSLAHQNNEAFF. In nucleotides, the CDR3 is TGTGCCAGCAGCTTAGCACACCAGAACAATGAAGCTTTCTTT. The genes are TRBV7-3 and TRBJ1-1; D gene uncertain. The germline V gene has CDR1 SGHTA and CDR2 FQGTGA. This CDR3 contains 14 residues.

This chain links TRBV10-1 with TRBJ2-2; 10 bases line up with TRBD2. The V and J ends lost 0 bases and 2 bases, in that order; junction bases with no gene match: 6. Germline V lookup: CDR1 WNHNN, CDR2 SYGVQD (reference sequence). CDR3 length: 18 amino acids. DNA for the CDR3: TGCGCCAGCAGTGAGTCGAACACTAGCGGGGAAAACACCGGGGAGCTGTTTTTT. Translating gives CASSESNTSGENTGELFF.

The V gene is TRBV29-1, the J gene TRBJ2-7, with D perhaps TRBD1 (6 bases). The CDR3 loop spans 11 amino acids. Germline V lookup: CDR1 SQVTM, CDR2 ANQGSEA. V was pared by 6 bases and J by 6 bases, with 12 bases between. CDR3 DNA: TGCAGCGTAGCAATCAGGGGCGAGCAGTACTTC. This codes for CSVAIRGEQYF.

The V call is TRBV6-1, the J call TRBJ2-1, with TRBD2 matching over 11 bases. CDR3 length equals 16 residues. Germline V gene data show CDR1 as MNHNS and CDR2 as SASEGT. V trimming: 0 bases; J trimming: 3 bases; junction bases outside the gene matches: 1. The CDR3 DNA reads as TGTGCCAGCAGTGAAGCTAGCGGGGGGGTCTACAATGAGCAGTTCTTC. Encoded protein: CASSEASGGVYNEQFF.

This clonotype was counted ten times or more. The genes are TRBV6-1 and TRBJ1-2; D possibly corresponds to TRBD1 (6 bases). This CDR3 is built from 17 residues. V was cut by 8 bases and J by 6 bases, with 28 bases left in between. Germline-derived CDR1 and CDR2 are MNHNS and SASEGT. For the CDR3, the DNA is TGTGCCAGCCGACGAGTCCTGGGCAGGGGAGGATCGGATGGCTACACCTTC. This sequence encodes CASRRVLGRGGSDGYTF.